This T cell receptor beta chain was found in a study of cytomegalovirus exposure and HLA in healthy donors. A word on this clone: Its antigen is unidentified.

CDR3 size: 17 residues. In germline, CDR1 is SGHDT, CDR2 YYEEEE. The V gene end was trimmed by 3 bases and the J gene end by 7 bases; junction bases not matched to a gene: 15. Primers: 60 Vbeta forward and 13 Jbeta reverse. Sequencing was performed with immunoSEQ multiplex PCR; in TCRdb, only in-frame clones are kept and a portion is missing. The table has over 150,000 clones, around 80% seen once. Study-wide results and limits: Of the V segments, some could not be distinguished, including TRBV6-2 and TRBV6-3, and were excluded. In a later analysis, compared with equally common non-associated chains, HLA-associated beta chains were more expanded. Roughly even sequencing depth across donors was the assumption behind the presence/absence analyses.

The J gene is TRBJ2-7, the V gene TRBV5-6, with 11 bases lining up with TRBD2. Sequencing input: PBMCs. The sequence was obtained from a woman aged 45-59 years in good health and CMV-seropositive. CDR3 nucleotide sequence: TGTGCCAGCAGCTCGCTCTTTCGACTAGCGGGACTTGGGGAGCAGTACTTC. Its translation: CASSSLFRLAGLGEQYF.